A selection of T cell receptor beta chains follows, all from one sample in a study of cytomegalovirus exposure and HLA in healthy donors. The assay was immunoSEQ multiplex PCR, and TCRdb's table has in-frame clones only and misses some. This table has roughly 200,000 clones, approximately 86% appearing once. Sample: PBMCs. The receptors come from a man aged 30-40 years in good health and CMV-seropositive. Both conserved end residues are part of each CDR3. Each record gives: CDR3 protein, V gene.

CDR3aa: CASSPGTAYEQYF; v_gene: TRBV11-3
CDR3aa: CASTYRAGGSYEQYF; v_gene: TRBV19
CDR3aa: CASSPDYEKLFF; v_gene: TRBV6-5
CDR3aa: CASSFGEMSRSNYGYTF; v_gene: TRBV7-9
CDR3aa: CASSLFEATGANVLTF; v_gene: TRBV5-1
CDR3aa: CASSFRPVSGANVLTF; v_gene: TRBV27
CDR3aa: CASSRQGAGYNSPLHF; v_gene: TRBV7-6
CDR3aa: CSLDRGLNTEAFF; v_gene: TRBV29-1
CDR3aa: CASSRSGLAGGLETQYF; v_gene: TRBV7-2
CDR3aa: CASSEERRTYNEQFF; v_gene: TRBV7-9
CDR3aa: CASGQAEQYF; v_gene: TRBV5-1
CDR3aa: CASRPRQGEPSSEQYF; v_gene: TRBV4-1
CDR3aa: CASSFVTGARGYTF; v_gene: TRBV27
CDR3aa: CASSIDGRATYEQYF; v_gene: TRBV19
CDR3aa: CASSSSDRTSDETQYF; v_gene: TRBV7-9
CDR3aa: CASSLSSGGHQPQHF; v_gene: TRBV11-3
CDR3aa: CASSLGQVAGELFF; v_gene: TRBV5-8
CDR3aa: CASSSTLLEKLFF; v_gene: TRBV28
CDR3aa: CASSLDIRDGYTF; v_gene: TRBV11-3
CDR3aa: CASSFGQGLHEQYF; v_gene: TRBV5-6
CDR3aa: CASSYPQRGGELFF; v_gene: TRBV28
CDR3aa: CASSGSDRSYEQYF; v_gene: TRBV6-5
CDR3aa: CASSFSENTGELFF; v_gene: TRBV7-9
CDR3aa: CASRATGGVSGEQYF; v_gene: TRBV2